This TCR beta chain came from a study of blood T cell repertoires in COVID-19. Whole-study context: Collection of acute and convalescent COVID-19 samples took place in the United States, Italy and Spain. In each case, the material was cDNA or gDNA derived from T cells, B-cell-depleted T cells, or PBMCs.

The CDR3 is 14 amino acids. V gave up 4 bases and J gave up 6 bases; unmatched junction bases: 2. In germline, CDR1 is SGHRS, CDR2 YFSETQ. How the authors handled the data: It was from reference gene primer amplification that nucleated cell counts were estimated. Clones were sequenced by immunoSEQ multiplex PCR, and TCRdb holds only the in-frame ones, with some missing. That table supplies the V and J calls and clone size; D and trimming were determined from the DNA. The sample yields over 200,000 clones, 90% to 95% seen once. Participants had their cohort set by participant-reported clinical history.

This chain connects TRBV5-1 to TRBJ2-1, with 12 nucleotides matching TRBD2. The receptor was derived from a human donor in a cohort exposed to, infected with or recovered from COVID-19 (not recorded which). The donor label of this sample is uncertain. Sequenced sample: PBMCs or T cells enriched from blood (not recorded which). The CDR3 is CASSPLAGGNEQFF. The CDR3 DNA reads TGCGCCAGCAGCCCACTAGCGGGGGGCAATGAGCAGTTCTTC.